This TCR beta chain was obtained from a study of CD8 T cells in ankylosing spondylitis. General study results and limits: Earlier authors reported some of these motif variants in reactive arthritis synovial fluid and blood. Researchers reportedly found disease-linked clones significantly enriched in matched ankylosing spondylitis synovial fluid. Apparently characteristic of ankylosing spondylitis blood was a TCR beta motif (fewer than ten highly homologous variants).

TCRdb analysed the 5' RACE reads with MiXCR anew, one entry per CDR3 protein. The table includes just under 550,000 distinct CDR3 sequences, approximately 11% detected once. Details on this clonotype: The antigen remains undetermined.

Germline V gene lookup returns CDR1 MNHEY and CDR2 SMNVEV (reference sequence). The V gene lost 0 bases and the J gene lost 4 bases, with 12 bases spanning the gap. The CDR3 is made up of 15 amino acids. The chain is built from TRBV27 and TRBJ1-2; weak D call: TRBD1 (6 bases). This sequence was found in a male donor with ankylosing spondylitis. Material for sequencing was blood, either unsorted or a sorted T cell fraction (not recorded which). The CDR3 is CASSLSPQGGYGYTF. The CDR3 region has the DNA TGTGCCAGCAGTTTATCTCCACAGGGTGGCTATGGCTACACCTTC.